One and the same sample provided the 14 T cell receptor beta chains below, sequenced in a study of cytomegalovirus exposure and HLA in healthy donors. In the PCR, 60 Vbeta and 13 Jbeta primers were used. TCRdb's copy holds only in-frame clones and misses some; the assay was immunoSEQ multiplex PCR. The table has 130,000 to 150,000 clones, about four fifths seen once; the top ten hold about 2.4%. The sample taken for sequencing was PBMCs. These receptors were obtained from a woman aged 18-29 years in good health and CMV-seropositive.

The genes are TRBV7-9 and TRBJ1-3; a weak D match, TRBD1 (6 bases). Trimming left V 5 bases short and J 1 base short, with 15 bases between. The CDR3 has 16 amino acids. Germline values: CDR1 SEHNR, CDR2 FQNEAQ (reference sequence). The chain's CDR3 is CASSAPQGKSGNTIYF. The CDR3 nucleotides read TGTGCCAGCAGCGCCCCTCAGGGGAAGTCTGGAAACACCATATATTTT.

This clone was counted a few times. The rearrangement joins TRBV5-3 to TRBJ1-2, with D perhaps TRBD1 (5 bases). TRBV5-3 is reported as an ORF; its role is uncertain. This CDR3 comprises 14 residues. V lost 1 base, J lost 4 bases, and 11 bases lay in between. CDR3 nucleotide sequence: TGTGCCAGAAGCTTGTATCAGGGTGGCTATGGCTACACCTTC. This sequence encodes CARSLYQGGYGYTF.

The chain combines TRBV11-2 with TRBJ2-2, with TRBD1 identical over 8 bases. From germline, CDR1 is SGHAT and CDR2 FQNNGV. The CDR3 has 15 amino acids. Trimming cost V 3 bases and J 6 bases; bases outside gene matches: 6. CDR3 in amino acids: CASSFRQGSAGELFF. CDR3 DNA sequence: TGTGCCAGCAGCTTCCGACAGGGGAGCGCCGGGGAGCTGTTTTTT.

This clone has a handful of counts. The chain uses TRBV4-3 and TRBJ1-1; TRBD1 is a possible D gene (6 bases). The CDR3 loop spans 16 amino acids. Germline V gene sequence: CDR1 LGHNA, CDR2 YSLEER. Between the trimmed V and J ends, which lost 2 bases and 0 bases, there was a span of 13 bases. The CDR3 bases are TGCGCCAGCAGCCAAAGTCGGGACATCATGAACACTGAAGCTTTCTTT. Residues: CASSQSRDIMNTEAFF.

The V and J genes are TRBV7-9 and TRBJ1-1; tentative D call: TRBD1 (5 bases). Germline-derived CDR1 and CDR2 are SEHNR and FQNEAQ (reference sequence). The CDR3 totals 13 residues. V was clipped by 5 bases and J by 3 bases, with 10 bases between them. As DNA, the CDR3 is TGTGCCAGCAGCCTCCGGGGGTACACTGAAGCTTTCTTT. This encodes CASSLRGYTEAFF.

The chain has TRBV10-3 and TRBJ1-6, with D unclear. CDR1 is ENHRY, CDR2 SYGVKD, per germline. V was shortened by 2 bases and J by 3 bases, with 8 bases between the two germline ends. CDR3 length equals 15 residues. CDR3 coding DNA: TGTGCCATCAGTGAGGAGGTGGACTATAATTCACCCCTCCACTTT. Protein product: CAISEEVDYNSPLHF.

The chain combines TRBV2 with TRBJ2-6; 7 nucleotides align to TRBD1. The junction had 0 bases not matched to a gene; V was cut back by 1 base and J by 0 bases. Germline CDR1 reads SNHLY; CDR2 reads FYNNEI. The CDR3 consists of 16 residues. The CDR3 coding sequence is TGTGCCAGCAGTGAAGGGGACAGCTCTGGGGCCAACGTCCTGACTTTC. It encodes CASSEGDSSGANVLTF.

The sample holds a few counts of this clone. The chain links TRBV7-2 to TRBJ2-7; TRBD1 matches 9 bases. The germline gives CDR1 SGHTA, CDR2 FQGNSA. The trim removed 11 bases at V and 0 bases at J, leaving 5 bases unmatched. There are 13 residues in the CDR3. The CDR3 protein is CASTGQGSYEQYF. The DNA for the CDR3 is TGTGCCTCCACGGGACAGGGCTCCTACGAGCAGTACTTC.

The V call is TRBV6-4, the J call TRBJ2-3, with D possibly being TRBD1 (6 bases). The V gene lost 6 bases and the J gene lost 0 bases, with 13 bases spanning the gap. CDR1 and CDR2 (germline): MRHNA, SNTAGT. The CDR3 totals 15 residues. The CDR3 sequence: CASRKQGGSTDTQYF. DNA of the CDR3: TGTGCCAGCAGAAAACAGGGTGGTAGCACAGATACGCAGTATTTT.

CDR3: CASGTETGGRGKLFF. CDR3 coding DNA: TGTGCCAGTGGAACCGAAACAGGGGGCCGGGGAAAACTGTTTTTT. This chain joins TRBV19 and TRBJ1-4, with 9 nucleotides matching TRBD1. The CDR3 has 15 amino acids. With 8 bases clipped from V and 10 bases from J, the junction kept 14 bases outside the gene matches. Looked up from germline, CDR1 is LNHDA and CDR2 is SQIVND (reference sequence).

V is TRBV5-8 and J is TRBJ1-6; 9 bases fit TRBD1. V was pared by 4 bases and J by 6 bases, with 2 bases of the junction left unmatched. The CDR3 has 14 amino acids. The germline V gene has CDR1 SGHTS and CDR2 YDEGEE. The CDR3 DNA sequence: TGTGCCAGCAGCCAGGACAGGGGTAATTCACCCCTCCACTTT. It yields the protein CASSQDRGNSPLHF.

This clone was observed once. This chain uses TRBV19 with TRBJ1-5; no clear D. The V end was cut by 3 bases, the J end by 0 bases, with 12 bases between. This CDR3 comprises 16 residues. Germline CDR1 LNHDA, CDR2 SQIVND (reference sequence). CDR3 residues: CASSIRGQNSNQPQHF. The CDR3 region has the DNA TGTGCCAGTAGTATTCGAGGGCAGAATAGCAATCAGCCCCAGCATTTT.

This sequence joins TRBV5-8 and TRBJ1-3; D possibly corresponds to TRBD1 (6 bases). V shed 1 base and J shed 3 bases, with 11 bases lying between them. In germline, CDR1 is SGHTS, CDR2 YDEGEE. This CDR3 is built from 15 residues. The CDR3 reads CASSLMGAGGNTIYF. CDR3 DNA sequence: TGTGCCAGCAGCTTGATGGGGGCAGGTGGAAACACCATATATTTT.

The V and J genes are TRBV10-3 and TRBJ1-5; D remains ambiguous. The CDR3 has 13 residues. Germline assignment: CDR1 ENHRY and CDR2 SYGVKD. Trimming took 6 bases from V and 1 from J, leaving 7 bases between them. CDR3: CAISAESNQPQHF. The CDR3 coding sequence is TGTGCCATCAGCGCAGAAAGCAATCAGCCCCAGCATTTT.